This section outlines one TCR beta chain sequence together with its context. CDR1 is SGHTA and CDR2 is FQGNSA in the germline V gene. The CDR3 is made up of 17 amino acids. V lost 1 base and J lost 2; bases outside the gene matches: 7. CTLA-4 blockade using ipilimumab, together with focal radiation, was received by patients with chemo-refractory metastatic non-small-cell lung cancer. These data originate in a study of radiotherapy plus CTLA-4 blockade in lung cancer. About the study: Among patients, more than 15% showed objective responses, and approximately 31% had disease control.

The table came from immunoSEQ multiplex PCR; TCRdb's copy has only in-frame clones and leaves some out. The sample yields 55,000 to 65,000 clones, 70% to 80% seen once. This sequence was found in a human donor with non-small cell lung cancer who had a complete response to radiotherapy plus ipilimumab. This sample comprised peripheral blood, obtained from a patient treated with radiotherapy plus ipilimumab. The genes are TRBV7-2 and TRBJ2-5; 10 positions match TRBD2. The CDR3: CASSLGRTSGLQETQYF. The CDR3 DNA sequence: TGTGCCAGCAGCTTAGGTCGGACTAGCGGATTACAAGAGACCCAGTACTTC.